This T cell receptor (beta chain) came from a study of blood T cell repertoires in COVID-19. Study summary: Samples of COVID-19 (acute and convalescent) were obtained from the United States, Italy and Spain. Sample material is recorded as cDNA or gDNA derived from T cells, B-cell-depleted T cells, or PBMCs.

Trimming cost V 11 bases and J 0 bases; bases outside gene matches: 2. The CDR3 loop spans 12 amino acids. Germline lookup yields CDR1 SGHVS and CDR2 FQNEAQ. Original data processing: Amplification from reference gene primers served as the basis for estimated nucleated cell counts. The table came from immunoSEQ multiplex PCR; TCRdb's copy has only in-frame clones and leaves some out. V, J and clone size reflect that table, while D and trimming were determined from the DNA. The profile shows some 130,000 clones, roughly four fifths of them singletons. Material for sequencing was peripheral blood. The gene calls are TRBV7-8 and TRBJ2-7; the match to TRBD2 covers 9 bases. This receptor was obtained from a human donor in a cohort sampled during active COVID-19. The CDR3 nucleotides read TGTGCCGCGGGGGGGAGCTCCTACGAGCAGTACTTC. Translating it yields CAAGGSSYEQYF.